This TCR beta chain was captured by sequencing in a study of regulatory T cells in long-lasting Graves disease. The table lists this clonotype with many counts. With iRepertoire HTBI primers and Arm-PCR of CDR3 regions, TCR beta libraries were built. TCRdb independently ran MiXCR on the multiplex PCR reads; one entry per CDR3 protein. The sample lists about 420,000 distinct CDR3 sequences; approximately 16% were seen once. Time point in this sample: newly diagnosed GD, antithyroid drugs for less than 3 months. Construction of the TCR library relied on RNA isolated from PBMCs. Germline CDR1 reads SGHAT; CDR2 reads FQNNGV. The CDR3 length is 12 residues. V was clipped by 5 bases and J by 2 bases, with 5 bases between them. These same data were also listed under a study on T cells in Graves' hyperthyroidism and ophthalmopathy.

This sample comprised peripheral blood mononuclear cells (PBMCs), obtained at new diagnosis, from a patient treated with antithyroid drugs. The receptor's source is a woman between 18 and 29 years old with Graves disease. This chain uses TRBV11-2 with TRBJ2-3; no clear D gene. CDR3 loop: CASSSITDTQYF. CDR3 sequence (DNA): TGTGCCAGCAGCAGCATCACAGATACGCAGTATTTT.